The clone carrying this T cell receptor beta chain has a handful of counts. What it binds is not known. The CDR3 sequence is 18 residues long. The germline CDR1 and CDR2 sequences are SGHRS and YFSETQ. Deletions cut 0 bases from V and 2 bases from J, with 20 bases between. The data belong to a study of T-cell memory formation after mild COVID-19. Study-level background: Largely, the TCR clusters proved donor specific.

Study-level results: Certain responding clones were present in pre-infection memory, suggesting participation of cross-reactive memory.

One entry per CDR3 protein, called by TCRdb with MiXCR from the 5' RACE reads. The table shows 350,000 to 500,000 distinct CDR3 sequences, with roughly 20% occurring only once. The sequenced material came from PBMCs or a T cell subset sorted from them (not recorded which). The chain combines TRBV5-1 with TRBJ1-2; D is ambiguous. This clonotype was sampled from an adult woman who had mild COVID-19 (a few samples of this study predate the infection). Cell type and time point are not known. The CDR3 DNA is TGCGCCAGCAGCTTGGGTCGGACGGCTTCGGAAGTAAACTATGGCTACACCTTC. As protein: CASSLGRTASEVNYGYTF. Filled out from reference TRBV5-1 and TRBJ1-2, the complete variable domain reads KAGVTQTPRYLIKTRGQQVTLSCSPISGHRSVSWYQQTPGQGLQFLFEYFSETQRNKGNFPGRFSGRQFSNSRSEMNVSTLELGDSALYLCASSLGRTASEVNYGYTFGSGTRLTVV.